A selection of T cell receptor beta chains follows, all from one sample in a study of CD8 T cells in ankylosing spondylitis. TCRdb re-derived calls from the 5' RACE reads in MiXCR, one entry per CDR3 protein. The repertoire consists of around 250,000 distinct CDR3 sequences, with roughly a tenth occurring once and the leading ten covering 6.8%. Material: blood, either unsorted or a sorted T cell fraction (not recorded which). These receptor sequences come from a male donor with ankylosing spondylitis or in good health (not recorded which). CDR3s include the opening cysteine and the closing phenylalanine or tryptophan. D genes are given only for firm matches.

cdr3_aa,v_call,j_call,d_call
CASSVDGTDTQYF,TRBV9,TRBJ2-3,NA
CSWTPSTDTQYF,TRBV29-1,TRBJ2-3,NA
CASRGAQGPSEQFF,TRBV7-8,TRBJ2-1,TRBD1
CASSTRRTSGAYNEQFF,TRBV5-1,TRBJ2-1,TRBD2
CASRPRPRDNEQFF,TRBV12-3/TRBV12-4,TRBJ2-1,NA
CASSQGGVFTDTQYF,TRBV7-3,TRBJ2-3,NA
CASSLDRYPYEQYF,TRBV12-3/TRBV12-4,TRBJ2-7,NA
CASSLGSEAFF,TRBV5-1,TRBJ1-1,NA
CASSYGGSNEQFF,TRBV12-3/TRBV12-4,TRBJ2-1,NA
CSAGTSPSTDTQYF,TRBV20-1,TRBJ2-3,TRBD2
CASSLAWAGRVTEQYF,TRBV5-1,TRBJ2-7,TRBD2
CASTLGVLSGANVLTF,TRBV12-3/TRBV12-4,TRBJ2-6,NA
CASSASGGARDTQYF,TRBV12-3/TRBV12-4,TRBJ2-3,TRBD2
CSAPPVGGGHGYTF,TRBV20-1,TRBJ1-2,NA
CASSSTGSPYNEQFF,TRBV7-9,TRBJ2-1,NA
CASSPRGGQNNSPLHF,TRBV12-3/TRBV12-4,TRBJ1-6,NA
CASSWIPGLAGISYEQYF,TRBV5-1,TRBJ2-7,TRBD2
CASTRLAAPSTDTQYF,TRBV7-8,TRBJ2-3,TRBD2
CSASTGMAETQYF,TRBV20-1,TRBJ2-5,TRBD1
CASSRDTGGAGNTIYF,TRBV6-1,TRBJ1-3,TRBD1
CAISTAGTGMNTEAFF,TRBV10-3,TRBJ1-1,NA
CSVEDGVGGELFNKF,TRBV29-1,TRBJ2-7,NA
CASSLEGWVSYGYTF,TRBV7-9,TRBJ1-2,NA
CSAQKGRNEQYF,TRBV20-1,TRBJ2-7,NA
CASSQSQSSRGYTF,TRBV14,TRBJ1-2,NA
CSASPIGVGVYEQYF,TRBV20-1,TRBJ2-7,NA
CASSFQGYGYTF,TRBV7-2,TRBJ1-2,NA
CASSLGPTNTGELFF,TRBV5-1,TRBJ2-2,NA
CASSQDRGGDTIYF,TRBV4-1,TRBJ1-3,NA
CASSFPGAALNTEAFF,TRBV12-3/TRBV12-4,TRBJ1-1,NA
CSVIGMLGQDGYTF,TRBV29-1,TRBJ1-2,TRBD1
CASSYRETDTQYF,TRBV6-2/TRBV6-3,TRBJ2-3,NA
CAISGTGGSNEQFF,TRBV10-3,TRBJ2-1,TRBD1
CASSHPGRRDLASGNTIYF,TRBV4-1,TRBJ1-3,NA
CAIEPWVPDTQYF,TRBV7-9,TRBJ2-3,NA
CSVEGLAGRIGVGEQFF,TRBV29-1,TRBJ2-1,TRBD2
CASSLTQNNEQFF,TRBV7-6,TRBJ2-1,NA
CASSPPTPGSTYEQYF,TRBV18,TRBJ2-7,NA
CASSHHGGRRKNQPQHF,TRBV19,TRBJ1-5,NA
CASSWTGTLYEQYF,TRBV12-3/TRBV12-4,TRBJ2-7,NA
CASSTFGSDTQYF,TRBV5-1,TRBJ2-3,NA
CASSLDGEETQYF,TRBV5-1,TRBJ2-5,NA
CASTDDLAGVVAGELFF,TRBV6-1,TRBJ2-2,TRBD2
CASSLSSGGRAGELFF,TRBV5-1,TRBJ2-2,TRBD1
CASSSGGNTEAFF,TRBV9,TRBJ1-1,NA
CASSSTPGTHTDTQYF,TRBV27,TRBJ2-3,NA
CSGLLDWEGGPYEQFF,TRBV20-1,TRBJ2-1,TRBD2
CASSLGENFGDTQYF,TRBV5-1,TRBJ2-3,NA
CASSSRRAEANTEAFF,TRBV6-1,TRBJ1-1,NA
CSARPLRASSGANVLTF,TRBV20-1,TRBJ2-6,NA
CASRLAGATDTQYF,TRBV12-3/TRBV12-4,TRBJ2-3,TRBD2
CASSSPRRAGYEQYF,TRBV6-5,TRBJ2-7,NA
CASSPGTNTDTQYF,TRBV6-1,TRBJ2-3,TRBD2
CASSEGTGGRETQYF,TRBV25-1,TRBJ2-5,TRBD1
CASSEDGGTDTQYF,TRBV25-1,TRBJ2-3,NA
CASSNFLRAAMVGNEQFF,TRBV28,TRBJ2-1,NA
CASSQGTGLLGNEQFF,TRBV28,TRBJ2-1,TRBD1
CSAYSGMNEQFF,TRBV20-1,TRBJ2-1,TRBD2
CSAKGLNEKLFF,TRBV29-1,TRBJ1-4,NA
CASSYRGAGGPEEQYF,TRBV12-3/TRBV12-4,TRBJ2-7,TRBD2